This T cell receptor (beta chain) emerged from a study of T cell responses to AZD1222 COVID-19 vaccine. CDR1 is MNHEY and CDR2 is SVGAGI in the germline V gene. This CDR3 region has 13 residues. Trimming cost V 4 bases and J 3 bases; bases outside gene matches: 1. Sequencing was performed with immunoSEQ multiplex PCR; in TCRdb, only in-frame clones are kept and a portion is missing. The sample has approximately 120,000 clones, approximately 87% seen once. The chain links TRBV6-5 to TRBJ2-7; 9 nucleotides align to TRBD1. The TCR was taken from an adult in good health. The starting material was peripheral blood, obtained on day 0 of AZD1222 vaccination. The CDR3 DNA reads TGTGCCAGCAGTTCGGGACAGGGCTACGAGCAGTACTTC. Translated: CASSSGQGYEQYF.